Listed here are 9 T cell receptor beta chains from one sample, sequenced in a study of Graves' ophthalmopathy and Graves' hyperthyroidism. As the template, RNA transcripts were used to amplify TCR beta CDR3 regions. First-round RT-PCR used HTBI primers; second-round multiplex PCR followed. MiXCR, run by TCRdb on the multiplex PCR reads, gives a single entry per CDR3 protein. The sample contains under 250,000 distinct CDR3 sequences, under 30% of which appear only once. The material sequenced was peripheral blood. Every receptor here comes from a man over 45 with Graves' ophthalmopathy.

The V call is TRBV6-2 or TRBV6-3, the J call TRBJ2-5; TRBD1 matches 8 bases. The CDR3 extends over 14 amino acids. The trim removed 4 bases at V and 4 bases at J, leaving 5 bases unmatched. Germline CDR1 is MNHEY and CDR2 is SVGEGT. This CDR3 reads CASSLNTGGETQYF. The DNA for the CDR3 is TGTGCCAGCAGTTTGAACACAGGGGGAGAGACCCAGTACTTC.

At least ten counts were recorded for this clonotype. The chain couples TRBV27 to TRBJ2-7, with D perhaps being TRBD1 or TRBD2 (5 bases each). Deletions cut 6 bases from V and 6 bases from J, with 15 bases between. Germline V gene lookup returns CDR1 MNHEY and CDR2 SMNVEV (reference sequence). The CDR3 spans 13 residues. The CDR3: CASSHGALREQYF. In DNA form, the CDR3 reads TGTGCCAGCAGCCACGGGGCTCTTCGCGAGCAGTACTTC.

This chain links TRBV28 with TRBJ2-7, with D perhaps matching TRBD1 (6 bases). Looked up from germline, CDR1 is MDHEN and CDR2 is SYDVKM. Trimming cost V 10 bases and J 2 bases, with 15 bases left between them. This CDR3 spans 13 amino acids. CDR3 nucleotide sequence: TGTGCCACCAGAGGACAGAACGCCTACGAGCAGTACTTC. It yields the protein CATRGQNAYEQYF.

This clonotype has ten or more counts. The chain couples TRBV7-2 to TRBJ1-1, with 8 bases that match TRBD1. Germline V CDR1 and CDR2: SGHTA, FQGNSA. The junction had 6 bases not matched to a gene; V was cut back by 4 bases and J by 5 bases. The CDR3 totals 14 residues. The CDR3 bases are TGTGCCAGCAGCTCGTGGACAGGGTCGACTGAAGCTTTCTTT. Amino acid sequence: CASSSWTGSTEAFF.

The chain employs TRBV7-2 and TRBJ1-2; D gene uncertain. Germline V gene data show CDR1 as SGHTA and CDR2 as FQGNSA. The ends were cut back, 3 bases at V and 4 bases at J, with 9 bases in the middle. This CDR3 spans 13 amino acids. The CDR3 region is CASSFATAYGYTF. In nucleotides, the CDR3 is TGTGCCAGCAGCTTCGCCACAGCCTATGGCTACACCTTC.

The sample holds many counts of this clonotype. The chain links TRBV6-2 or TRBV6-3 to TRBJ1-1; tentatively, D is TRBD1 (5 bases). CDR1 is MNHEY and CDR2 is SVGEGT in the germline V gene. This CDR3 has 13 amino acids. The V gene lost 7 bases and the J gene lost 1 base, with 10 bases spanning the gap. In DNA, the CDR3 is TGTGCCAGCAAAATGACAGCGAACACTGAAGCTTTCTTT. This sequence encodes CASKMTANTEAFF.

This clonotype was observed many times. The chain joins TRBV28 to TRBJ1-6; D possibly corresponds to TRBD1 (5 bases). Germline loops: CDR1 MDHEN, CDR2 SYDVKM. This CDR3 is built from 15 residues. V was shortened by 6 bases and J by 10 bases, with 19 bases between the two germline ends. CDR3 DNA sequence: TGTGCCAGCAGCCGCCCCGAGGGGTCGTTCTCACCCCTCCACTTT. This gives the protein CASSRPEGSFSPLHF.

Ten or more counts support this clonotype. This chain uses TRBV6-2 or TRBV6-3 with TRBJ2-7; perhaps D is TRBD1 or TRBD2 (5 bases each). CDR3 length: 14 residues. Germline lookup yields CDR1 MNHEY and CDR2 SVGEGT. V was trimmed by 5 bases and J by 3 bases, leaving 14 bases between them. The DNA of the CDR3 is TGTGCCAGCAGTCCTAGGGACGGATTCTACGAGCAGTACTTC. Residues: CASSPRDGFYEQYF.

This clonotype was counted at least ten times. The chain carries TRBV7-9 and TRBJ1-6; maybe TRBD1 (6 bases). The germline CDR1 and CDR2 sequences are SEHNR and FQNEAQ (reference sequence). The V end was cut by 3 bases, the J end by 7 bases, with 13 bases between. The CDR3 spans 15 residues. CDR3 loop: CASSFPNRENSPLHF. The CDR3 nucleotides read TGTGCCAGCAGCTTCCCTAACAGGGAGAATTCACCCCTCCACTTT.